A selection of T cell receptor beta chains follows, all from one sample in a study of OX40 agonist ivuxolimab in advanced cancers. Produced via immunoSEQ multiplex PCR; TCRdb's table is partial and in-frame only. This table has some 100,000 clones, 85% to 95% appearing once. The sample in question was CD4+ or CD8+ T cells sorted from blood, obtained in a trial of the OX40 agonist ivuxolimab. The receptor set was obtained from an adult with an advanced solid tumor such as melanoma, head and neck, liver or kidney cancer. CDR3s include the opening cysteine and the closing phenylalanine or tryptophan. D genes are given only for firm matches. The size of a clone is reported for some rows only, either as once, few or many, or as a class for expanded clones.

NA | TRBJ2-5 | NA | TRBV9 | CASSLGQTFQETQYF | TGTGCCAGCAGCCTAGGACAGACTTTTCAAGAGACCCAGTACTTC
NA | TRBJ1-2 | once | TRBV19 | CASSIAQGYGYTF | TGTGCCAGTAGTATAGCGCAGGGGTATGGCTACACCTTC
NA | TRBJ2-5 | NA | TRBV4-1 | CASSQDTRYQETQYF | TGCGCCAGCAGCCAAGATACGAGGTACCAAGAGACCCAGTACTTC
TRBD1 | TRBJ2-7 | NA | TRBV27 | CASSNTGVDYEQYF | TGTGCCAGCAGTAACACAGGGGTCGACTACGAGCAGTACTTC
TRBD1 | TRBJ2-7 | NA | TRBV5-1 | CASSLFRDRGAGEQYF | TGCGCCAGCAGCCTCTTTAGGGACAGGGGTGCGGGGGAGCAGTACTTC
TRBD2 | TRBJ2-7 | NA | TRBV7-8 | CASSAQAGLGYEQYF | TGTGCCAGCAGCGCTCAAGCGGGACTGGGGTACGAGCAGTACTTC
TRBD2 | TRBJ2-5 | once | TRBV27 | CASSLAVSGRPGRETQYF | TGTGCCAGCAGCCTCGCGGTTAGCGGGAGGCCGGGGAGAGAGACCCAGTACTTC
NA | TRBJ2-1 | NA | TRBV5-4 | CASSLNKAVNEQFF | TGTGCCAGCAGCTTGAATAAGGCGGTCAATGAGCAGTTCTTC
TRBD1 | TRBJ1-5 | NA | TRBV19 | CASTLGQGKQPQHF | TGTGCCAGTACCCTAGGACAGGGTAAGCAGCCCCAGCATTTT
TRBD2 | TRBJ2-3 | NA | TRBV28 | CASSFELAGGTDTQYF | TGTGCCAGCAGTTTCGAACTAGCGGGGGGTACAGATACGCAGTATTTT
NA | TRBJ1-5 | NA | TRBV27 | CASSLVRQHNQPQHF | TGTGCCAGCAGTTTGGTTCGACAGCACAATCAGCCCCAGCATTTT
NA | TRBJ2-5 | NA | TRBV25-1 | CASSEYVQVETQYF | TGTGCCAGCAGTGAATACGTGCAAGTAGAGACCCAGTACTTC
TRBD1 | TRBJ2-7 | NA | TRBV2 | CASRDSTYEQYF | TGTGCCAGCCGGGACAGTACCTACGAGCAGTACTTC
NA | TRBJ2-5 | NA | TRBV10-3 | CAISEHASGPPQETQYF | TGTGCCATCAGTGAACACGCGTCGGGGCCGCCCCAGGAGACCCAGTACTTC
TRBD2 | TRBJ2-7 | NA | TRBV5-1 | CASSFPGGLEQYF | TGCGCCAGCAGCTTTCCGGGAGGGCTCGAGCAGTACTTC
NA | TRBJ2-2 | NA | TRBV2 | CASARAPMGNTGELFF | TGTGCCAGCGCACGGGCCCCAATGGGGAACACCGGGGAGCTGTTTTTT
NA | TRBJ2-3 | NA | TRBV2 | CASSTLESTDTQYF | TGTGCCAGCAGTACATTAGAAAGCACAGATACGCAGTATTTT
NA | TRBJ2-1 | NA | TRBV5-4 | CASSPGAGANEQFF | TGTGCCAGCAGCCCGGGGGCGGGGGCCAATGAGCAGTTCTTC
TRBD1 | TRBJ1-2 | NA | TRBV4-3 | CASSQGTGGIDGYTF | TGCGCCAGCAGCCAAGGGACAGGGGGAATCGATGGCTACACCTTC
NA | TRBJ1-1 | NA | TRBV27 | CASSLGGNSEAFF | TGTGCCAGCAGTTTAGGGGGGAACTCTGAAGCTTTCTTT
TRBD1 | TRBJ2-3 | NA | TRBV6-5 | CASSWGTGGMWQYF | TGTGCCAGCAGTTGGGGGACAGGGGGCATGTGGCAGTATTTT
TRBD1 | TRBJ2-7 | NA | TRBV5-6 | CASSLPTGRTYEQYF | TGTGCCAGCAGCTTACCGACAGGGCGAACGTACGAGCAGTACTTC
NA | TRBJ2-7 | NA | TRBV4-3 | CASSQRTGNYEQYF | TGCGCCAGCAGCCAGCGGACGGGGAACTACGAGCAGTACTTC
NA | TRBJ1-1 | NA | TRBV10-3 | CAISEVWESHGNTEAFF | TGTGCCATCAGTGAAGTCTGGGAGAGTCATGGGAACACTGAAGCTTTCTTT
NA | TRBJ1-2 | NA | TRBV27 | CASSPDREAYGYTF | TGTGCCAGCAGTCCAGACAGAGAAGCCTATGGCTACACCTTC